The clone carrying this T cell receptor beta chain was recorded once. The data are from a study of CD8 T cells in Susac syndrome. Germline CDR1 reads DFQATT; CDR2 reads SNEGSKA (reference sequence). The CDR3 length is 14 residues. V shed 3 bases and J shed 5 bases, with 14 bases lying between them. The RNA input was roughly 0.45 to 1 ug, and it was reverse transcribed with random hexamers. TCRdb independently ran MiXCR on the immunoSEQ multiplex PCR reads; one entry per CDR3 protein. This sample yields just under 150,000 distinct CDR3 sequences, of which roughly 94% are seen a single time; nearly 0.085% belongs to the top ten. High-throughput TCR beta sequencing covered peripheral CD8+ and CD4+ T cells. The CD8+ and CD4+ T cells were negatively isolated, with the TEMRA cells enriched by FACS.

Specimen: CD4+ T cells from PBMCs. This chain uses TRBV20-1 with TRBJ2-1, with D perhaps matching TRBD1 or TRBD2 (6 bases each). This sequence was found in a human donor in good health. The CDR3 here is CSARSGATNNEQFF. CDR3 in DNA: TGCAGTGCTAGGTCGGGGGCAACCAACAATGAGCAGTTCTTC.